This record concerns one T cell receptor beta chain sequence. The antigen is undetermined. The assay covered some 10^5 TCR templates per sample. Sequenced by immunoSEQ multiplex PCR; TCRdb stores in-frame clones only, minus some. Of some 100,000 clones listed, around 92% are singletons. This entry belongs to a study of siplizumab effects on memory and regulatory T cells. General observations from the study: In unstimulated cells, naive T cells appeared more diverse than memory T cells and seemed major alloresponse contributors. The Treg-derived share of mappable alloreactive CD4+ clones averaged about 69% with siplizumab and over 25% in controls. Naive or memory phenotype assignment was not possible for roughly 80-97% of proliferating CD4+ or CD8+ clones.

This CDR3 contains 15 residues. The V end lost 0 bases, the J end lost 4 bases, and 12 bases lay between the germline ends. The germline V gene encodes CDR1 ENHRY and CDR2 SYGVKD. V gene TRBV10-3 combines with J gene TRBJ1-2, with a tentative D call TRBD1 (5 bases). Sample: Tregs sorted from blood. The TCR comes from a human donor in good health. The CDR3 loop is CAISESGRVFYGYTF. For the CDR3, the DNA is TGTGCCATCAGTGAGTCGGGCAGGGTGTTCTATGGCTACACCTTC.